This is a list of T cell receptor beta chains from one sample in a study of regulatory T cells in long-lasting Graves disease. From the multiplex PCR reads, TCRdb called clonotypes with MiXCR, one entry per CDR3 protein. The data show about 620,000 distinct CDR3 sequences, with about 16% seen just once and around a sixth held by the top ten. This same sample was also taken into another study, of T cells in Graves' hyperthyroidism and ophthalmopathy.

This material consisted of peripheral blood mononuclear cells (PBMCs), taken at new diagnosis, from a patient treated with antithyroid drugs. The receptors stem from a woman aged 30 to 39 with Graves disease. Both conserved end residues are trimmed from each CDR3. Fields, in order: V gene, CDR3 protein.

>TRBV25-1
ASSVPTLETQY
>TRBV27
ACSTGTGVGNEQF
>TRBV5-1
ASSTGGGDTQY
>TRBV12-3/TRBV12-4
ASSFIDGVGQPQH
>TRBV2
AIPAGGSPDTQY
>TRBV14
ASSHSWETQY
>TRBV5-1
ATRKPSTDTQY
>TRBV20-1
SARPGAMNSPLH
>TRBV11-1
ASSRQGPTDTQY
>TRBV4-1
ASSQEIENTGELF
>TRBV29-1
SVEVFLAGAWETQY
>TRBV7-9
ASSLDGRRETQY
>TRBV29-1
SVRGAGGRSYNEQF
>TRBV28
ASTVTIQPQH
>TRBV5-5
ASSGGAQGVGTEAF
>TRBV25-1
ASSEFGAGLVEQY
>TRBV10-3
AISGTGGEYEQY
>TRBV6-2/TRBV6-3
ASRDPTSGKVNEQF
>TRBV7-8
ASSGRVLSGTSTDTQY
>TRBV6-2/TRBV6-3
ASSYRLNTEAS
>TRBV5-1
ASSLGGLPGQKETQY
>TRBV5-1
ASSLAGPGAYNEQF
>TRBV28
ASSPLGGEQPQH
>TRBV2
ASRGVSRDNEQF
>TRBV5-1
ASSLVGNEAF